The following is a T cell receptor (beta chain) sequence with its context. What it recognizes is unknown. There was relapse after autologous stem cell transplantation in every patient, and there was variation in brentuximab vedotin exposure. These data originate in a study of PD-1 blockade in classical Hodgkin lymphoma. Overall study results and limits: The CD4+ diversity rise by C4D1 was clearest in complete responders. Reports described newly diagnosed patients as having lower baseline TCR diversity than healthy donors. Lower baseline TCR diversity marked trial partial responders and progressors.

Measured with immunoSEQ multiplex PCR; TCRdb has only the in-frame clones, and not every one. The sample includes 5,000 to 8,000 clones, roughly 86% of them seen just once. V dropped 6 bases and J dropped 4 bases, with 12 bases sitting between them. The CDR3 runs 13 residues. Germline CDR1 and CDR2: SNHLY and FYNNEI. The sequenced sample was peripheral blood mononuclear cells (PBMCs), obtained before the second cycle of nivolumab. The origin of this receptor is a human donor with classical Hodgkin lymphoma. The chain joins TRBV2 to TRBJ1-1; D may be TRBD1 (6 bases). The CDR3 sequence is CASRGAWTTEAFF. DNA for the CDR3: TGTGCCAGCAGGGGGGCATGGACCACTGAAGCTTTCTTT.